The next 22 T cell receptor beta chains were all read from a single sample in a study of cytomegalovirus exposure and HLA in healthy donors. PCR primers comprised 60 Vbeta and 13 Jbeta primers. Some clones are missing from TCRdb's copy, which holds only in-frame ones; the method was immunoSEQ multiplex PCR. The profile shows about 93,000 clones, around 73% of them singletons. What was sequenced was PBMCs. These receptors were obtained from a woman between 40 and 50 years old in good health and CMV-seronegative.

Only one count was recorded for this clone. The V call is TRBV19, the J call TRBJ1-1, with TRBD1 as a possible D gene (5 bases). V was shortened by 9 bases and J by 1 base, with 15 bases between the two germline ends. The CDR3 contains 14 residues. CDR1 is LNHDA and CDR2 is SQIVND in the germline V gene (reference sequence). CDR3 DNA sequence: TGTGCCAGCCGAACACGGGGGACGAACACTGAAGCTTTCTTT. This sequence encodes CASRTRGTNTEAFF. The whole variable domain, filled in from reference TRBV19 and TRBJ1-1, reads DGGITQSPKYLFRKEGQNVTLSCEQNLNHDAMYWYRQDPGQGLRLIYYSQIVNDFQKGDIAEGYSVSREKKESFPLTVTSAQKNPTAFYLCASRTRGTNTEAFFGQGTRLTVV.

The V call is TRBV6-5, the J call TRBJ2-2; maybe TRBD1 (5 bases). Germline V lookup: CDR1 MNHEY, CDR2 SVGAGI. The length of the CDR3 is 14 residues. V lost 6 bases and J lost 7, with 15 bases in between. Written as DNA, the CDR3 is TGTGCCAGCAGAAAGGGGCAGACGAACGGGGAGCTGTTTTTT. Translation: CASRKGQTNGELFF.

This sequence joins TRBV6-1 and TRBJ2-3; maybe TRBD2 (5 bases). The CDR3 has 12 amino acids. Trimming pared 4 bases from V and 7 bases from J, leaving 9 bases between. Germline CDR1 is MNHNS and CDR2 is SASEGT. The CDR3 is CASSVDYYTQYF. In nucleotides, the CDR3 is TGTGCCAGCAGTGTTGACTACTATACGCAGTATTTT.

This rearrangement joins TRBV18 to TRBJ1-2, with D unclear. This CDR3 region has 14 residues. V lost 0 bases, J lost 4 bases, and 9 bases lay in between. The germline CDR1 and CDR2 sequences are KGHSH and LQKENI. The CDR3 DNA reads as TGTGCCAGCTCACCACCGCAGCGTTTCTATGGCTACACCTTC. Translating gives CASSPPQRFYGYTF.

This clone was counted a single time. This sequence joins TRBV5-3 and TRBJ1-5; D perhaps matches TRBD1 (5 bases). TRBV5-3 is an ORF, and what it does is uncertain. CDR3 length: 15 amino acids. The V gene lost 2 bases and the J gene lost 1 base, with 10 bases spanning the gap. The CDR3 loop is CARSFGGVSNQPQHF. In DNA, the CDR3 is TGTGCCAGAAGCTTTGGGGGGGTGAGCAATCAGCCCCAGCATTTT.

V is TRBV27 and J is TRBJ2-5; D gene unclear. Germline loops: CDR1 MNHEY, CDR2 SMNVEV (reference sequence). V shed 3 bases and J shed 4 bases, with 6 bases lying between them. The length of the CDR3 is 12 residues. In DNA, the CDR3 is TGTGCCAGCAGTTTTTCGGGAGAGACCCAGTACTTC. The encoded protein is CASSFSGETQYF.

V is TRBV4-1 and J is TRBJ1-5, with 9 bases identical to TRBD1. Germline CDR1 and CDR2: MGHRA and YSYEKL. Germline trimming cut 4 bases from V and 1 base from J; bases unmatched to any gene: 5. The CDR3 is made up of 16 amino acids. The CDR3 protein is CASSPEGTGSNQPQHF. CDR3 sequence (DNA): TGCGCCAGCAGCCCCGAAGGGACAGGGAGCAATCAGCCCCAGCATTTT.

V usage is TRBV11-3 and J usage is TRBJ2-7, with TRBD1 matching 10 bases. The CDR3 consists of 14 residues. Unmatched junction bases numbered 5, after V lost 3 bases and J lost 6 bases. CDR1 SGHNT and CDR2 YENEEA come from the germline V gene. CDR3 DNA: TGTGCCAGCAGCTTGGGGACAGGGGCAGGCGAGCAGTACTTC. As protein: CASSLGTGAGEQYF.

This chain uses TRBV6-1 with TRBJ2-3, with TRBD2 matching over 13 bases. The V gene end was trimmed by 8 bases and the J gene end by 10 bases; junction bases not matched to a gene: 6. This CDR3 is 13 amino acids long. CDR1 is MNHNS, CDR2 SASEGT, per germline. CDR3 sequence: CASAPGLAGPQYF. In DNA, the CDR3 is TGTGCCAGCGCTCCGGGACTAGCGGGACCGCAGTATTTT.

This clone has a handful of counts. The chain couples TRBV4-1 to TRBJ1-1; D unclear. This CDR3 contains 14 residues. V lost 1 base to trimming and J lost 8 bases, with 14 bases between them. Germline V gene data show CDR1 as MGHRA and CDR2 as YSYEKL. CDR3 in DNA: TGCGCCAGCAGCCAAGTATCCATCGGGTCGGAAGCTTTCTTT. It specifies CASSQVSIGSEAFF.

This clone turned up a few times. V and J are TRBV7-9 and TRBJ1-4; 10 positions agree with TRBD1. The V gene end was trimmed by 5 bases and the J gene end by 7 bases; junction bases not matched to a gene: 10. This CDR3 region has 16 residues. The germline CDR1 and CDR2 sequences are SEHNR and FQNEAQ (reference sequence). The CDR3 loop reads CASSAGDRGLREKLFF. CDR3 sequence (DNA): TGTGCCAGCAGCGCGGGGGACAGGGGATTGCGTGAAAAACTGTTTTTT.

The chain employs TRBV9 and TRBJ2-3, with TRBD2 as a possible D gene (6 bases). Germline V gene lookup returns CDR1 SGDLS and CDR2 YYNGEE. CDR3 length: 15 residues. The V and J ends lost 0 bases and 2 bases respectively, with 10 bases between them. The CDR3 spells CASSVVGSPTDTQYF. The CDR3 nucleotides read TGTGCCAGCAGCGTAGTCGGGAGCCCCACAGATACGCAGTATTTT.

The chain has TRBV5-6 and TRBJ2-7; no firm D call. This CDR3 has 12 amino acids. Germline-derived CDR1 and CDR2 are SGHDT and YYEEEE. Trimming left V 4 bases short and J 5 bases short, with 10 bases between. The CDR3 reads CASSLRWNEQYF. In DNA form, the CDR3 reads TGTGCCAGCAGCCTCAGGTGGAACGAGCAGTACTTC.

In its sample, this clone was seen once. The chain uses TRBV29-1 and TRBJ2-5; D may be TRBD2 (6 bases). The CDR3 contains 12 residues. Trimming removed 6 bases at V and 5 bases at J, with 13 bases between. CDR1 and CDR2 from the germline V gene are SQVTM and ANQGSEA. This chain's CDR3 is CSVRLDGETQYF. CDR3 bases: TGCAGCGTGAGACTAGATGGGGAGACCCAGTACTTC. Using reference TRBV29-1 and TRBJ2-5 for the parts outside the CDR3, the full variable domain is SAVISQKPSRDICQRGTSLTIQCQVDSQVTMMFWYRQQPGQSLTLIATANQGSEATYESGFVIDKFPISRPNLTFSTLTVSNMSPEDSSIYLCSVRLDGETQYFGPGTRLLVL.

With regard to this clone: Other DNA sequences in the same sample also yield this CDR3. This rearrangement joins TRBV25-1 to TRBJ1-1; maybe TRBD1 (5 bases). CDR3 length: 17 amino acids. V dropped 1 base and J dropped 4 bases, with 19 bases sitting between them. CDR1 is MGHDK, CDR2 SYGVNS, per germline. The CDR3 bases are TGTGCCAGCAGTGAATCGACCCCCGACAGAAGGGGCACTGAAGCTTTCTTT. It is translated as CASSESTPDRRGTEAFF.

V usage is TRBV7-3 and J usage is TRBJ2-1; 7 bases fit TRBD2. Germline values: CDR1 SGHTA, CDR2 FQGTGA. Trimming took 3 bases from V and 8 from J; bases not matched to a gene: 10. The CDR3 runs 15 residues. The CDR3 DNA reads as TGTGCCAGCAGCTTTTTAGGCGGGGGAGGGGATGAGCAGTTCTTC. Its translation is CASSFLGGGGDEQFF.

V is TRBV6-5 and J is TRBJ1-1; D is ambiguous. The V gene's germline CDR1 is MNHEY and CDR2 SVGAGI. V was clipped by 6 bases and J by 8 bases, with 16 bases between them. The CDR3 runs 13 residues. The CDR3 nucleotides are TGTGCCAGCAGCTTTGACTCATCCCTGGAAGCTTTCTTT. It is translated as CASSFDSSLEAFF.

The chain has TRBV9 and TRBJ2-1, with D uncertain. The germline CDR1 and CDR2 sequences are SGDLS and YYNGEE. The V and J ends lost 2 bases and 4 bases respectively, with 10 bases between them. The CDR3 runs to 14 residues. The CDR3 loop reads CASSVGSTYNEQFF. The DNA of the CDR3 is TGTGCCAGCAGCGTCGGGTCAACATACAATGAGCAGTTCTTC.

CDR3 loop: CASSPPRTGGFTGELFF. The CDR3 nucleotides are TGTGCCAGCTCACCGCCCCGAACAGGGGGCTTCACCGGGGAGCTGTTTTTT. The gene calls are TRBV18 and TRBJ2-2; TRBD1 matches at 9 bases. V lost 3 bases and J lost 4; bases outside the gene matches: 9. The CDR3 length is 17 residues. Germline CDR1 KGHSH, CDR2 LQKENI.

The rearrangement joins TRBV5-1 to TRBJ2-2; D is perhaps TRBD2 (6 bases). The germline V gene encodes CDR1 SGHRS and CDR2 YFSETQ. This CDR3 is 16 amino acids long. V lost 6 bases to trimming and J lost 7 bases, with 22 bases between them. CDR3 sequence: CASKGGTPLQGGELFF. The CDR3 bases are TGCGCCAGCAAAGGAGGGACGCCGCTCCAGGGCGGGGAGCTGTTTTTT.

V usage is TRBV7-2 and J usage is TRBJ1-1, with TRBD1 identical over 9 bases. Unmatched junction bases numbered 5, after V lost 2 bases and J lost 10 bases. Germline CDR1 SGHTA, CDR2 FQGNSA. This CDR3 contains 13 residues. The CDR3 reads CASSLYRGPSAFF. CDR3 coding DNA: TGTGCCAGCAGCTTATACAGGGGGCCATCAGCTTTCTTT.

This clone occurred once. The chain combines TRBV2 with TRBJ2-1; the D gene is possibly TRBD2 (6 bases). V was cut by 3 bases and J by 2 bases, with 11 bases left in between. Germline CDR1 and CDR2: SNHLY and FYNNEI. CDR3 length: 15 amino acids. DNA for the CDR3: TGTGCCAGCAGTGATCTAGCGCCAACCTACAATGAGCAGTTCTTC. This sequence encodes CASSDLAPTYNEQFF.